This passage covers 18 T cell receptor beta chains from one sample sequenced in a study of read filtering for tumor transcriptome and immune sequencing. Molecular barcoded adaptors covering alpha/delta and beta/gamma chains were used on 400 to 450 ng RNA. TCRdb processed the reads anew with MiXCR; each CDR3 protein has one entry. The sample carries about 54,000 distinct CDR3 sequences, over 9% recorded once. The sample comprised a population of CD138-negative cells sorted from bone marrow. The source of these receptors is a donor aged 40 or older with multiple myeloma.

At least ten counts were recorded for this clonotype. The chain couples TRBV6-6 to TRBJ1-1; D gene unclear. The CDR3 spans 11 residues. V lost 3 bases and J lost 7, with 6 bases in between. CDR1 is MNHNY, CDR2 SVGAGI, per germline (reference sequence). CDR3 loop: CASSYSGEAFF. The CDR3 DNA reads as TGTGCCAGCAGTTATTCCGGTGAAGCTTTCTTT.

This rearrangement joins TRBV20-1 to TRBJ2-7; no reliable D call. V was shortened by 2 bases and J by 5 bases, with 10 bases between the two germline ends. This CDR3 has 12 residues. Germline V gene data show CDR1 as DFQATT and CDR2 as SNEGSKA (reference sequence). CDR3 sequence (DNA): TGCAGTGCTAGACGCGGAGTTGACGAGCAGTACTTC. It is translated as CSARRGVDEQYF.

At least ten counts were recorded for this clonotype. The chain joins TRBV7-2 to TRBJ2-2; 8 nucleotides match TRBD2. V shed 3 bases and J 6 bases; nucleotides not matched to a gene: 6. This CDR3 spans 15 amino acids. Germline CDR1 and CDR2: SGHTA and FQGNSA. CDR3 in amino acids: CASSFVTGGPGELFF. The CDR3 nucleotides read TGTGCCAGCAGCTTCGTTACGGGGGGGCCCGGGGAGCTGTTTTTT.

V gene TRBV19 combines with J gene TRBJ2-2; D unclear. The germline V gene has CDR1 LNHDA and CDR2 SQIVND (reference sequence). V was trimmed by 0 bases and J by 8 bases, leaving 7 bases between them. The length of the CDR3 is 13 residues. CDR3 bases: TGTGCCAGTAGTATAGATACCCCTGGGGAGCTGTTTTTT. This gives the protein CASSIDTPGELFF.

As regards this clonotype: This may arise from a read error, as a much more abundant clone is one base away. In DNA, the CDR3 is TGTGCCAGCGGGCGAATGACGCCCCAGCGTTTT. This gives the protein CASGRMTPQRF. This sequence joins TRBV7-3 and TRBJ1-5; D gene unclear. CDR1 and CDR2 from the germline V gene are SGHTA and FQGTGA. The CDR3 sequence is 11 residues long. Full variable domain (rest looked up from reference TRBV7-3 and TRBJ1-5): GAGVSQTPSNKVTEKGKYVELRCDPISGHTALYWYRQSLGQGPEFLIYFQGTGAADDSGLPNDRFFAVRPEGSVSTLKIQRTERGDSAVYLCASGRMTPQRFGDGTRLSIL.

There are many counts of this clonotype. V usage is TRBV6-2 or TRBV6-3 and J usage is TRBJ2-2; 7 nucleotides match TRBD1. Trimming cost V 6 bases and J 2 bases; bases outside gene matches: 6. CDR1 is MNHEY, CDR2 SVGEGT, per germline. CDR3 length: 15 amino acids. The CDR3 here is CASRTGTVNTGELFF. CDR3 DNA sequence: TGTGCCAGCAGAACCGGGACAGTTAACACCGGGGAGCTGTTTTTT.

This clonotype was recorded at least ten times. The rearrangement joins TRBV18 to TRBJ1-2, with 7 bases fitting TRBD1. The CDR3 sequence is 13 residues long. Germline assignment: CDR1 KGHSH and CDR2 LQKENI. Trimming removed 3 bases from V and 4 bases from J; junction bases left unmatched: 2. Here the CDR3 DNA reads TGTGCCAGCTCACCTTCAGGGGGCTATGGCTACACCTTC. Translating gives CASSPSGGYGYTF.

Turning to this clonotype: This may be a read error: a much more frequent sequence differs by one nucleotide. This chain links TRBV5-1 with TRBJ1-5; D gene unclear. This CDR3 contains 16 residues. Germline CDR1 is SGHRS and CDR2 is YFSETQ. V lost 1 base, J lost 2 bases, and 13 bases lay in between. CDR3 sequence (DNA): TGCGCCAGCAGCTTGAACGTCGGGGATCGCAATCAGCCCCAGCATTTT. Its protein is CASSLNVGDRNQPQHF.

Concerning this clonotype: A much larger clone lies one base from this, so it may be a read error. The chain carries TRBV10-3 and TRBJ2-1, with 9 bases lining up with TRBD1. Germline V CDR1 and CDR2: ENHRY, SYGVKD. This CDR3 is built from 15 residues. The CDR3 nucleotides read TGTGCCATCAGTCTACCGGGACAGGGTTTTGATGAGCAGCTCTTC. Translation: CAISLPGQGFDEQLF.

There are many counts of this clonotype. The genes are TRBV3-1 and TRBJ1-6; no clear D gene. The CDR3 totals 16 residues. Germline V gives CDR1 LGHDT, CDR2 YNNKEL (reference sequence). V gave up 6 bases and J gave up 2 bases, with 14 bases separating them. The CDR3 coding sequence is TGTGCCAGCAGTCCAAGGACCGGGACCTATAATTCACCCCTCCACTTT. Translation: CASSPRTGTYNSPLHF.

In regard to this clonotype: One base separates it from a far larger clone, so it is likely a read error. CDR3 DNA sequence: TGTGCCAGCAGCTTGGGTTCAATTAAGCTAGCGGGGGGAGTGGGCAATGAGCAGTTCTTC. It is translated as CASSLGSIKLAGGVGNEQFF. The rearrangement joins TRBV5-8 to TRBJ2-1; 11 bases align to TRBD2. V gave up 0 bases and J gave up 6 bases; unmatched junction bases: 17. Per germline, CDR1 SGHTS and CDR2 YDEGEE. The CDR3 is 20 amino acids.

This clonotype has just a few counts. A much larger clone lies a single base off, so this may be a read error. The chain employs TRBV6-5 and TRBJ2-7; D is ambiguous. The CDR3 has 13 amino acids. Trimming cost V 2 bases and J 6 bases, with 11 bases left between them. Germline-derived CDR1 and CDR2 are MNHEY and SVGAGI. DNA for the CDR3: TGTGCCAGCAGTTACAGGGAATACTGCGAGCAGTACTTC. It encodes CASSYREYCEQYF.

This clonotype has ten or more counts. Here the CDR3 omits its conserved ending phenylalanine or tryptophan, so a read error is the likely source. The CDR3 region is CASRPTGGNTGELFL. CDR3 bases: TGTGCCAGCAGGCCGACAGGGGGGAACACCGGGGAGCTGTTTCTT. V and J are TRBV7-3 and TRBJ2-2; the match to TRBD1 covers 9 bases. In germline, CDR1 is SGHTA, CDR2 FQGTGA. The CDR3 covers 15 residues. V gave up 6 bases and J gave up 1 base; unmatched junction bases: 3.

This clonotype showed up many times. The chain carries TRBV20-1 and TRBJ2-3, with 13 bases aligning to TRBD2. This CDR3 is 18 amino acids long. CDR1 is DFQATT and CDR2 is SNEGSKA in the germline V gene (reference sequence). J gave up 4 bases and V 0 bases, and 10 bases lay outside the gene matches. CDR3 bases: TGCAGTGCTAGAGATGCCTCCCCGACTAGCGGGGGGTCAGATACGCAGTATTTT. Translation gives CSARDASPTSGGSDTQYF.

This clonotype was seen at least ten times. The J gene is TRBJ2-3, the V gene TRBV6-5; D perhaps matches TRBD2 (5 bases). Germline CDR1 reads MNHEY; CDR2 reads SVGAGI. V lost 2 bases and J lost 1, with 13 bases in between. The CDR3 is 16 amino acids. The CDR3 is CASSYQAEYGTDTQYF. CDR3 in DNA: TGTGCCAGCAGTTACCAAGCGGAGTATGGCACAGATACGCAGTATTTT.

This clonotype was detected many times. This CDR3 reads CSARGAAFNTEAFF. Written as DNA, the CDR3 is TGCAGTGCTAGGGGCGCCGCTTTCAACACTGAAGCTTTCTTT. This rearrangement joins TRBV20-1 to TRBJ1-1; D call uncertain. The V end was cut by 3 bases, the J end by 2 bases, with 13 bases between. Germline V CDR1 and CDR2: DFQATT, SNEGSKA (reference sequence). The length of the CDR3 is 14 residues.

This clonotype has ten or more counts. The chain combines TRBV11-2 with TRBJ1-1; D is unclear. The V and J ends lost 2 bases and 5 bases respectively, with 18 bases between them. The CDR3 covers 16 residues. In germline, CDR1 is SGHAT, CDR2 FQNNGV. The CDR3 here is CASSLFSTGVGTEAFF. CDR3 nucleotides: TGTGCCAGCAGCTTATTTTCGACTGGGGTGGGAACTGAAGCTTTCTTT.

A few counts support this clonotype. This chain connects TRBV19 to TRBJ1-5, with D unresolved. Per the germline V gene, CDR1 is LNHDA and CDR2 is SQIVND (reference sequence). The CDR3 length is 13 residues. V was cut by 7 bases and J by 6 bases, with 13 bases left in between. The CDR3 DNA is TGTGCCAGTATGAGAGCAGTGGGTCAGCCCCAGCATTTT. Protein product: CASMRAVGQPQHF.